This T cell receptor beta chain was sequenced in a study of cytomegalovirus exposure and HLA in healthy donors. Looked up from germline, CDR1 is MGHRA and CDR2 is YSYEKL. CDR3 length equals 14 residues. V lost 4 bases and J lost 4; bases outside the gene matches: 4. Study-wide results and limits: With later analysis, a missense DCLRE1C variant became linked to TCR beta V- and J-gene trimming.

The PCR employed 60 Vbeta primers together with 13 Jbeta primers. TCRdb's table, derived via immunoSEQ multiplex PCR, lists solely in-frame clones and lacks some. The table includes some 140,000 clones, approximately 80% detected once. There are a few counts of this clone. Its target is not known. The receptor comes from a man aged 25 to 40 in good health and CMV-seronegative. The V call is TRBV4-1, the J call TRBJ1-5; 7 nucleotides align to TRBD1. The sequenced sample consisted of PBMCs. The DNA for the CDR3 is TGCGCCAGCAGCCTGGGACAGATAAATCAGCCCCAGCATTTT. It yields the protein CASSLGQINQPQHF.